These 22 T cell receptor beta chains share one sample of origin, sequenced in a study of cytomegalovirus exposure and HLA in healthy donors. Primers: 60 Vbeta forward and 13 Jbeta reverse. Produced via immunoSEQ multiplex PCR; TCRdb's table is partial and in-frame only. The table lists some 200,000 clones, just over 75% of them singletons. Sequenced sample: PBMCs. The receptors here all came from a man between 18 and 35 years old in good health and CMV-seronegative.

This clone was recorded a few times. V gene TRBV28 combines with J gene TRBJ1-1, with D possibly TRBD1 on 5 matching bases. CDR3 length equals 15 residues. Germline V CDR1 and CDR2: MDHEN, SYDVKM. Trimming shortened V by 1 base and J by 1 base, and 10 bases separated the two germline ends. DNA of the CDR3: TGTGCCAGCAGTTTATTGGCAGGGAAGAACACTGAAGCTTTCTTT. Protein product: CASSLLAGKNTEAFF. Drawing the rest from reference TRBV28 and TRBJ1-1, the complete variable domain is DVKVTQSSRYLVKRTGEKVFLECVQDMDHENMFWYRQDPGLGLRLIYFSYDVKMKEKGDIPEGYSVSREKKERFSLILESASTNQTSMYLCASSLLAGKNTEAFFGQGTRLTVV.

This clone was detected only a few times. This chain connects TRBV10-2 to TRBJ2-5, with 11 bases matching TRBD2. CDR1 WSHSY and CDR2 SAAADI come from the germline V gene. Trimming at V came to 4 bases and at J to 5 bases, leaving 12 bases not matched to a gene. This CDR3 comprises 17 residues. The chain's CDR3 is CASSGGNSGRAGETQYF. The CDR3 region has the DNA TGCGCCAGCAGTGGAGGAAATAGCGGGAGGGCCGGGGAGACCCAGTACTTC.

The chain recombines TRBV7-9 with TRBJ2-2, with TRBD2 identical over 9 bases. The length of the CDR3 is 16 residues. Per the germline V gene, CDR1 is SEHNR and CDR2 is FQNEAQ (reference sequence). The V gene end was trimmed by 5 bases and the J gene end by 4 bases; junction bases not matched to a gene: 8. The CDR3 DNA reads TGTGCCAGCAGCCTAAGCGGGAGGATGATCACCGGGGAGCTGTTTTTT. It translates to CASSLSGRMITGELFF. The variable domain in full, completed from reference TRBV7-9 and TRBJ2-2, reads DTGVSQNPRHKITKRGQNVTFRCDPISEHNRLYWYRQTLGQGPEFLTYFQNEAQLEKSRLLSDRFSAERPKGSFSTLEIQRTEQGDSAMYLCASSLSGRMITGELFFGEGSRLTVL.

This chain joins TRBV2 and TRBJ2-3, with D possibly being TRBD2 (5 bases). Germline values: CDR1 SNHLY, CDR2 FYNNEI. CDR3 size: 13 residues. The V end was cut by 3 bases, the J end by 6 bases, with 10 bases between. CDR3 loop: CASSERAWDTQYF. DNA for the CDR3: TGTGCCAGCAGTGAGAGGGCCTGGGATACGCAGTATTTT.

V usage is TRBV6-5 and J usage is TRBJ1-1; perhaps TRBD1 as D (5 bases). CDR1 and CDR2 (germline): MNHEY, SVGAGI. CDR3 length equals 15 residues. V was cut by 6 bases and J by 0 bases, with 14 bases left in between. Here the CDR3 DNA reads TGTGCCAGCAGCCCCCCGGGGGGGGTGAACACTGAAGCTTTCTTT. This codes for CASSPPGGVNTEAFF.

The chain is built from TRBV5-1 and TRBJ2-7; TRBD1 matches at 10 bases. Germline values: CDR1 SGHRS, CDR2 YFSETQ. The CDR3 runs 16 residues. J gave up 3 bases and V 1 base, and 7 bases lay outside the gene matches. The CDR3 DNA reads TGCGCCAGCAGCTTGCACTCCGGGACAGGGGTCTACGAGCAGTACTTC. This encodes CASSLHSGTGVYEQYF.

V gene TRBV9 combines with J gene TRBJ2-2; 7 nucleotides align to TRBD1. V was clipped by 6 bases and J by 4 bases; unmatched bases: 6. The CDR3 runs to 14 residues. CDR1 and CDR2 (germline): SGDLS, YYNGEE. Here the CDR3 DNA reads TGTGCCAGCACGGGACAGACCGGCACCGGGGAGCTGTTTTTT. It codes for CASTGQTGTGELFF. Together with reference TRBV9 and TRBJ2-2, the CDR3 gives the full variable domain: DSGVTQTPKHLITATGQRVTLRCSPRSGDLSVYWYQQSLDQGLQFLIQYYNGEERAKGNILERFSAQQFPDLHSELNLSSLELGDSALYFCASTGQTGTGELFFGEGSRLTVL.

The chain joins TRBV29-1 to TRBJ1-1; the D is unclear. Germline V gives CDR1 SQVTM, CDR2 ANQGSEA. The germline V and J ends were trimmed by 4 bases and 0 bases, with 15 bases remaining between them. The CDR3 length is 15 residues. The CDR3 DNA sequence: TGCAGCGTTGCCCGGGTACCGGAGGTGAACACTGAAGCTTTCTTT. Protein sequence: CSVARVPEVNTEAFF.

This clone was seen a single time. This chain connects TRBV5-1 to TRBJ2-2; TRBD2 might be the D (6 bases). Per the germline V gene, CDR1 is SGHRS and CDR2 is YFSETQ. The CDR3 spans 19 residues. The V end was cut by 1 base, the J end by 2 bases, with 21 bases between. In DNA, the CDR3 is TGCGCCAGCAGCTTGTGGGGAGGTCCTTCCCAACTAAACACCGGGGAGCTGTTTTTT. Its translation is CASSLWGGPSQLNTGELFF.

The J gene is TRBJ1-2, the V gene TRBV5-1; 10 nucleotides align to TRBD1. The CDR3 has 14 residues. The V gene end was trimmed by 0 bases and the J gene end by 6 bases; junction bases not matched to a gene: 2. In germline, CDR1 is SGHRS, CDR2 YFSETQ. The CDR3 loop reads CASSLGQGADGYTF. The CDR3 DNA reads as TGCGCCAGCAGCTTGGGACAGGGGGCGGATGGCTACACCTTC.

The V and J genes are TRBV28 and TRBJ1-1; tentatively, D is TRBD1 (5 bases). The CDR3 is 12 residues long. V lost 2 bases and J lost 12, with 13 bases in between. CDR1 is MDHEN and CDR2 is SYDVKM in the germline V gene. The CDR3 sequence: CASSLGQGRSFF. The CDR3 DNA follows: TGTGCCAGCAGTTTAGGGCAGGGCCGGTCTTTCTTT.

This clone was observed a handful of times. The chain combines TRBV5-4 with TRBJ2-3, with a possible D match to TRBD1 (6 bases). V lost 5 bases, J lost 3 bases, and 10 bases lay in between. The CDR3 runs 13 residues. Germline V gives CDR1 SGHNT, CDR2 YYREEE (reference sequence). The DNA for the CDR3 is TGTGCCAGCAGATTACAGGGAACAGATACGCAGTATTTT. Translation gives CASRLQGTDTQYF.

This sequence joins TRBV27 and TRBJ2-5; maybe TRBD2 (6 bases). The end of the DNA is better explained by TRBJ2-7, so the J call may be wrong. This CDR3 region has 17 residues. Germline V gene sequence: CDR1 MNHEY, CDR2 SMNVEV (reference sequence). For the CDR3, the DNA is TGTGCCAGCAGACCCCTAGCGACCCAAACATTCTCCTACGAGCAGTACTTC. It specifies CASRPLATQTFSYEQYF.

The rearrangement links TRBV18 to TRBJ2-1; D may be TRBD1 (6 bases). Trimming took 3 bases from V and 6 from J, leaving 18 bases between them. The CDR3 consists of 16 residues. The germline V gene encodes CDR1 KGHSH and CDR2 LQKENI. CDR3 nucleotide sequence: TGTGCCAGCTCACCGCTGGACTCCCCAGGGGCCAATGAGCAGTTCTTC. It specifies CASSPLDSPGANEQFF.

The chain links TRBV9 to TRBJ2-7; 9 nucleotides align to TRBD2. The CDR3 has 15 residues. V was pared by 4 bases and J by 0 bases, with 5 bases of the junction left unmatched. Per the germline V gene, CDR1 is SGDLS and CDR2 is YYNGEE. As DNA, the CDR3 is TGTGCCAGCAGCCCTGGGACTAGCCTCTCCTACGAGCAGTACTTC. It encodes CASSPGTSLSYEQYF.

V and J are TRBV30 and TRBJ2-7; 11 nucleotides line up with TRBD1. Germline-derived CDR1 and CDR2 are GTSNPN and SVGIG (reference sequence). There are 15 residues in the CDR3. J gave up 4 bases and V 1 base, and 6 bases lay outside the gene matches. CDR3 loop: CAWSEGQGVRYEQYF. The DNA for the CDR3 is TGTGCCTGGAGTGAGGGACAGGGGGTTAGGTACGAGCAGTACTTC.

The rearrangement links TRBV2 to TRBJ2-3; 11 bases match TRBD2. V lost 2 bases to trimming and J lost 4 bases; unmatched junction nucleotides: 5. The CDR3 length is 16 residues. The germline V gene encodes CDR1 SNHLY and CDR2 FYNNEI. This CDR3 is CASSETLAGVSDTQYF. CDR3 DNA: TGTGCCAGCAGTGAAACACTAGCGGGAGTGTCAGATACGCAGTATTTT.

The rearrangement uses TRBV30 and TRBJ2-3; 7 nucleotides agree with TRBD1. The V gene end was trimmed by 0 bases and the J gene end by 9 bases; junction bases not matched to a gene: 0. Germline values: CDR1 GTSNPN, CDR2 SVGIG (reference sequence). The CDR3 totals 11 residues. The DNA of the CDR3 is TGTGCCTGGAGTGTACAGGGGACGCAGTATTTT. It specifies CAWSVQGTQYF.

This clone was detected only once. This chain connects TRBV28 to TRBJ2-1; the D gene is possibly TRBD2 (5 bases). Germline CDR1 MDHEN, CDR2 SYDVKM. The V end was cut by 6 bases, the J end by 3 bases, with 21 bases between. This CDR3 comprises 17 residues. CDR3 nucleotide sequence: TGTGCCAGCAGCCTATCCCTCGGAAGCGGAGTCTACAATGAGCAGTTCTTC. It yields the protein CASSLSLGSGVYNEQFF.

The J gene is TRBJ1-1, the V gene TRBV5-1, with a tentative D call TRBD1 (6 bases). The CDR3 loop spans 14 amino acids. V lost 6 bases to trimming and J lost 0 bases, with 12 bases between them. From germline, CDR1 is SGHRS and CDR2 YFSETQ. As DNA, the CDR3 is TGCGCCAGCAATCGGGGGGCTTTGAACACTGAAGCTTTCTTT. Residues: CASNRGALNTEAFF.

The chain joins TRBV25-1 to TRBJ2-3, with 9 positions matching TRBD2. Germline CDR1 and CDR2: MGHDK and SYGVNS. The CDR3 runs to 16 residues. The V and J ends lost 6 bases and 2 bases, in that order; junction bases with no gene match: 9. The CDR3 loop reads CASRSIAGEDTDTQYF. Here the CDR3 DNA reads TGTGCCAGCAGGAGTATAGCGGGGGAAGACACAGATACGCAGTATTTT.

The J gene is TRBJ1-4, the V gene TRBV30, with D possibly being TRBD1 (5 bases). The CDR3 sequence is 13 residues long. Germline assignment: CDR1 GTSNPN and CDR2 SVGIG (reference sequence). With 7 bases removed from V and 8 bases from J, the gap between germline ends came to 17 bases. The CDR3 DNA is TGTGCCTCTCCCGGGACTGAACAGGAAAAACTGTTTTTT. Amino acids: CASPGTEQEKLFF.